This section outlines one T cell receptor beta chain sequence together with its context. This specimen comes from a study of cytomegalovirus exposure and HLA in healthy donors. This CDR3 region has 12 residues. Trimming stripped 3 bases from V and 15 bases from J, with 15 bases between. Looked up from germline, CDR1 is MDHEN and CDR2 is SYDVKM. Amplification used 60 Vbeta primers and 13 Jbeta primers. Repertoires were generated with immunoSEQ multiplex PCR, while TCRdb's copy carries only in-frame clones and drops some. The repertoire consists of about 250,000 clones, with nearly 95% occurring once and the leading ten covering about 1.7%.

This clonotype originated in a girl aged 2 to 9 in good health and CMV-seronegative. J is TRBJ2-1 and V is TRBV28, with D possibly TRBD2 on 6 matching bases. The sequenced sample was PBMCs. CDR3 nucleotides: TGTGCCAGCAGTTTGGGCGGGGTTGAAACGTTCTTC. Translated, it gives CASSLGGVETFF.